This T cell receptor beta chain was retrieved from a study of CD8 T cells in ankylosing spondylitis. Study observations and caveats: Clones tied to disease were said to be significantly enriched in matched ankylosing spondylitis synovial fluid. As for the disease-linked clones, they showed a CD8+ phenotype and occurred at relatively low frequencies in peripheral blood. Characteristic, it appeared, of ankylosing spondylitis blood was a TCR beta motif of about eight highly homologous variants. In the blood and synovial fluid of reactive arthritis, some motif variants had been previously reported.

With regard to this clonotype: Its antigen remains unknown.

CDR3 length: 12 amino acids. CDR1 and CDR2 from the germline V gene are SGHNT and YENEEA. V was cut by 5 bases and J by 3 bases, with 7 bases left in between. With molecular barcodes, quantitative 5'-RACE was used to make the TCR beta libraries. Each CDR3 protein gets one entry after TCRdb re-called the 5' RACE reads with MiXCR. Here the sample spans 500,000 to 550,000 distinct CDR3 sequences, over 9.5% being singletons. Sample: blood, either unsorted or a sorted T cell fraction (not recorded which). The chain recombines TRBV11-3 with TRBJ1-1; D uncertain. The clonotype originates from a male donor with ankylosing spondylitis. The DNA of the CDR3 is TGTGCCAGCAGCCAAACGTACACTGAAGCTTTCTTT. This translates into CASSQTYTEAFF.